This TCR beta chain was sequenced in a study of blood T cell repertoires in COVID-19. Background on the study: Samples representing acute and convalescent COVID-19 were sourced from the United States, Italy and Spain. Sample material is recorded as cDNA or gDNA derived from T cells, B-cell-depleted T cells, or PBMCs.

The germline V gene encodes CDR1 MRHNA and CDR2 SNTAGT. The CDR3 spans 15 residues. V shed 3 bases, J shed 2 bases, and the junction held 3 bases outside the gene matches. Data came from immunoSEQ multiplex PCR; TCRdb stores just in-frame clones and leaves some out. This table holds roughly 250,000 clones, 75% to 90% found once. The source material was PBMCs or T cells enriched from blood (not recorded which). This chain uses TRBV6-4 with TRBJ1-5; 8 bases fit TRBD1. This TCR was sampled from a woman aged 30 to 39 with acute COVID-19. CDR3 protein: CASSEQGDGNQPQHF. Here the CDR3 DNA reads TGTGCCAGCAGTGAACAGGGGGATGGCAATCAGCCCCAGCATTTT.